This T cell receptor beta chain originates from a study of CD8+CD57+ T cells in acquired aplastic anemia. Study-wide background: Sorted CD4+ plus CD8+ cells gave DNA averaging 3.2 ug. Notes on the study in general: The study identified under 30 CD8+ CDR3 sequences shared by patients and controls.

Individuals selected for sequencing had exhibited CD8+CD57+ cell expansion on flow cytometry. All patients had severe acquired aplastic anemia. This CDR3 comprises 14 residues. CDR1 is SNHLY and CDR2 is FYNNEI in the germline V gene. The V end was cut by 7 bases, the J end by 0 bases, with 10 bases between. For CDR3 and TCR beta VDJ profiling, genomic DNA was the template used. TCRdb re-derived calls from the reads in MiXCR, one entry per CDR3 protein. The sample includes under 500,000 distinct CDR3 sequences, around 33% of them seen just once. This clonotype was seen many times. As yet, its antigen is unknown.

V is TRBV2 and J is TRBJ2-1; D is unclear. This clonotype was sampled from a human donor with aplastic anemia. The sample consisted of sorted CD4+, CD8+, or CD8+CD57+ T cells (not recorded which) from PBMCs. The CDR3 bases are TGTGCCAGCAAGGCCTATAGCTCCTACAATGAGCAGTTCTTC. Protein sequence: CASKAYSSYNEQFF.